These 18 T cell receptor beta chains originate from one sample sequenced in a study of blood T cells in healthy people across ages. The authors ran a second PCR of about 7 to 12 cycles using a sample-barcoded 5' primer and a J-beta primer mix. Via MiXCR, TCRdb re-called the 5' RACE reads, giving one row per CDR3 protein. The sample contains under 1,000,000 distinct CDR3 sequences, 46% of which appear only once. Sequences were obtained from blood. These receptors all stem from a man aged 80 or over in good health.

The CDR3 sequence: CSVAARGRETQYF. The CDR3 coding sequence is TGCAGCGTAGCCGCCAGGGGTCGAGAGACCCAGTACTTC. The chain has TRBV29-1 and TRBJ2-5, with D possibly TRBD1 on 6 matching bases. The CDR3 has 13 residues. The ends were cut back, 6 bases at V and 4 bases at J, with 15 bases in the middle. The V gene's germline CDR1 is SQVTM and CDR2 ANQGSEA.

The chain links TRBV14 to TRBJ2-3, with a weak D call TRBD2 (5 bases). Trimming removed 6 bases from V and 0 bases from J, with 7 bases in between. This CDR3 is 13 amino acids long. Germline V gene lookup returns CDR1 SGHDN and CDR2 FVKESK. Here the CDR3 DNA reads TGTGCCAGCAGGACTATGAGCACAGATACGCAGTATTTT. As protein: CASRTMSTDTQYF.

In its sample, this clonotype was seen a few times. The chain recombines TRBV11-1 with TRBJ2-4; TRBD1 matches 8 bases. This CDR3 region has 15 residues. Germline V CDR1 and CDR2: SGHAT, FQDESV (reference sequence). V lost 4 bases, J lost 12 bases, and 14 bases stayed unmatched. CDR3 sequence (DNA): TGTGCCAGCAGCTCCCGGGTAGCTGGACAGGGTCGTCAGTACTTC. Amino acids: CASSSRVAGQGRQYF.

CDR3 amino acids: CASSLVARTDLTDTQYF. In DNA, the CDR3 is TGTGCCAGCAGCTTAGTTGCCAGAACCGATCTCACAGATACGCAGTATTTT. The rearrangement links TRBV7-6 to TRBJ2-3; D is undetermined. Per the germline V gene, CDR1 is SGHVS and CDR2 is FNYEAQ. This CDR3 comprises 17 residues. V gave up 1 base and J gave up 2 bases, with 16 bases separating them.

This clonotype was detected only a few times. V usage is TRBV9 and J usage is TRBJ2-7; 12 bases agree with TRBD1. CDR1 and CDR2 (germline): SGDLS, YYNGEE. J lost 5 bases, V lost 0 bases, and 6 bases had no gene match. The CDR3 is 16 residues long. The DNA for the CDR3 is TGTGCCAGCAGCGTAGGTTCCGGGACAGGGGGCGACGAGCAGTACTTC. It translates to CASSVGSGTGGDEQYF.

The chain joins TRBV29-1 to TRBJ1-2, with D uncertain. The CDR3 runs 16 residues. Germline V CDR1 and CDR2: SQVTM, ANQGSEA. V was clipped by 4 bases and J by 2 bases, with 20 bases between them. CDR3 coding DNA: TGCAGCGTTGCACGATTGTGGGAAGGAAGAAACTATGGCTACACCTTC. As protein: CSVARLWEGRNYGYTF.

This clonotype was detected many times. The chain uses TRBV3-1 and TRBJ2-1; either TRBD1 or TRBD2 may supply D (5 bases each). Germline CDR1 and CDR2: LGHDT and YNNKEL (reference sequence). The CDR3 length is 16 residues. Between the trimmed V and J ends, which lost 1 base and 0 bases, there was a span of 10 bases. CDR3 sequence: CASSQVWGSSYNEQFF. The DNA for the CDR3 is TGTGCCAGCAGCCAAGTTTGGGGGAGCTCCTACAATGAGCAGTTCTTC.

In DNA, the CDR3 is TGTGCCAGCAGCTTTGCGGGGGAGCCCTTTAGCACAGATACGCAGTATTTT. Its translation: CASSFAGEPFSTDTQYF. The gene calls are TRBV7-9 and TRBJ2-3; TRBD2 matches at 7 bases. Losses at the gene ends were 3 bases for V and 0 bases for J; bases not matched to a gene: 9. Per germline, CDR1 SEHNR and CDR2 FQNEAQ (reference sequence). This CDR3 region has 17 residues.

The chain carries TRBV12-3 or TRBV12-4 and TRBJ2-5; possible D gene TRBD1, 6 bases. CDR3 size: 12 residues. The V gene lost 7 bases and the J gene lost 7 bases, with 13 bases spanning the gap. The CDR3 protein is CASNWDIGTQYF. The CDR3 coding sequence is TGTGCCAGCAACTGGGACATAGGGACCCAGTACTTC.

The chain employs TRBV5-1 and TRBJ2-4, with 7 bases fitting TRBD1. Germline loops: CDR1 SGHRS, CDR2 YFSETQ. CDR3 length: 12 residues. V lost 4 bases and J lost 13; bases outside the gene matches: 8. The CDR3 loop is CASSEMTGSQYF. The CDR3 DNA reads TGCGCCAGCAGCGAAATGACAGGGTCACAGTACTTC. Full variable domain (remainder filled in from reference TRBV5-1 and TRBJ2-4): KAGVTQTPRYLIKTRGQQVTLSCSPISGHRSVSWYQQTPGQGLQFLFEYFSETQRNKGNFPGRFSGRQFSNSRSEMNVSTLELGDSALYLCASSEMTGSQYFGAGTRLSVL.

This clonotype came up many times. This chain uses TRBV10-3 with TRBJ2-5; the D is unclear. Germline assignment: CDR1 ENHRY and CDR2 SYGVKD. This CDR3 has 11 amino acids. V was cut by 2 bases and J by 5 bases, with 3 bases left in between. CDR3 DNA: TGTGCCATCAGTGAGGTGGAGACCCAGTACTTC. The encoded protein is CAISEVETQYF.

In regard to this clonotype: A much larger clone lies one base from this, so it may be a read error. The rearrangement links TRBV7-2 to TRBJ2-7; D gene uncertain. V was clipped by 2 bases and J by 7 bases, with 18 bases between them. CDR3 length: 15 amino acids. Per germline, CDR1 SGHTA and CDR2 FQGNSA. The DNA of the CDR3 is TGTGCCAGCAGCTTAAGGGCGGAACCTTACAATGAGCAGTACTTC. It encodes CASSLRAEPYNEQYF.

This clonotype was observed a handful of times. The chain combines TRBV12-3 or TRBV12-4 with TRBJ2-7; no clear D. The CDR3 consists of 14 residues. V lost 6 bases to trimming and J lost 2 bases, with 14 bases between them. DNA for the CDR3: TGTGCCAGCAGCCTCCCGGAGCCCCCCTACGAGCAGTACTTC. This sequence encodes CASSLPEPPYEQYF.

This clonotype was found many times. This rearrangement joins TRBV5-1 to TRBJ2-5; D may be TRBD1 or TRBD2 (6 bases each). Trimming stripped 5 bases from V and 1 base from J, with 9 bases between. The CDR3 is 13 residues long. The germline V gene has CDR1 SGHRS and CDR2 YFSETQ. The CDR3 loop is CASRRGLQETQYF. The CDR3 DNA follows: TGCGCCAGCAGACGGGGGCTCCAAGAGACCCAGTACTTC.

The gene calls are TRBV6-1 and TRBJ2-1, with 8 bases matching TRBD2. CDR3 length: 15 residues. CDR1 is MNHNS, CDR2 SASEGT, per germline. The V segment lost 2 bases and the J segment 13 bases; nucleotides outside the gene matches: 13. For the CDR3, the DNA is TGTGCCAGCAGTGAACGAGCAGGCCGCGGGGGGACCCAGTTCTTC. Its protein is CASSERAGRGGTQFF.

The CDR3 is CSVERAGDYEQFF. The CDR3 DNA reads as TGCAGCGTTGAACGGGCGGGGGACTATGAGCAGTTCTTC. This rearrangement joins TRBV29-1 to TRBJ2-1; 7 bases match TRBD2. Germline V gene data show CDR1 as SQVTM and CDR2 as ANQGSEA. V dropped 2 bases and J dropped 8; count of bases not matched to a gene: 6. There are 13 residues in the CDR3.

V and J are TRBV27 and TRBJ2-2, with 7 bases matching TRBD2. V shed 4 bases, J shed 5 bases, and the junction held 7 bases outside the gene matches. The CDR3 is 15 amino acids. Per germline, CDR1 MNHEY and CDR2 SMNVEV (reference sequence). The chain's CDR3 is CASSSTSWGTGELFF. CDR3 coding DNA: TGTGCCAGCAGTTCGACTAGCTGGGGGACCGGGGAGCTGTTTTTT.

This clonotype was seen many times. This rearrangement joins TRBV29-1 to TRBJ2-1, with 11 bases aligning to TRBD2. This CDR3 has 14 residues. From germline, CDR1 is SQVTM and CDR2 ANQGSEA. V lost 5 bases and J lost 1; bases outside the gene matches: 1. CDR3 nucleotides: TGCAGCGTTATAGCGGGAGGGTCCTACAATGAGCAGTTCTTC. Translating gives CSVIAGGSYNEQFF.